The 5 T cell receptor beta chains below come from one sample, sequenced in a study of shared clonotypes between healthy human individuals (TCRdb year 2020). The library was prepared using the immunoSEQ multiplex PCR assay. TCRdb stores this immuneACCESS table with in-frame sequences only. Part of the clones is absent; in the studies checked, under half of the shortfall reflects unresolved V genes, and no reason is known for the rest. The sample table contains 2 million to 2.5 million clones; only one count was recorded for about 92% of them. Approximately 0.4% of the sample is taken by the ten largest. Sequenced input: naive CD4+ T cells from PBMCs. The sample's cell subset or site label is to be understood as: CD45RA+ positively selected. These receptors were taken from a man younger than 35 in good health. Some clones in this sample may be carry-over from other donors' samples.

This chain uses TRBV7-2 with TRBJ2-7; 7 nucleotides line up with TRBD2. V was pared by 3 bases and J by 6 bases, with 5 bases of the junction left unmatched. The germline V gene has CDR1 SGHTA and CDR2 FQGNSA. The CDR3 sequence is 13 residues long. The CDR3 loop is CASSFGSGIEQYF. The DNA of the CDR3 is TGTGCCAGCAGCTTTGGAAGCGGGATCGAGCAGTACTTC.

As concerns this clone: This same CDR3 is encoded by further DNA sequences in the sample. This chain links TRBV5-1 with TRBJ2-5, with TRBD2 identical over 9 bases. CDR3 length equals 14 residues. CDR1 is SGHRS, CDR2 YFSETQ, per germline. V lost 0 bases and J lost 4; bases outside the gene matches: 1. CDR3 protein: CASSLGLAAETQYF. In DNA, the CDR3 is TGCGCCAGCAGCTTGGGACTAGCGGCAGAGACCCAGTACTTC.

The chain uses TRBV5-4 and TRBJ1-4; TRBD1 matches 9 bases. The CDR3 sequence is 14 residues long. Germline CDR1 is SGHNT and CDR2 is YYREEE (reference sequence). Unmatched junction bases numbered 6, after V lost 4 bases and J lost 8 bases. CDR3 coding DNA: TGTGCCAGCAGCGAGGACAGGGGAAGCGAAAAACTGTTTTTT. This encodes CASSEDRGSEKLFF.

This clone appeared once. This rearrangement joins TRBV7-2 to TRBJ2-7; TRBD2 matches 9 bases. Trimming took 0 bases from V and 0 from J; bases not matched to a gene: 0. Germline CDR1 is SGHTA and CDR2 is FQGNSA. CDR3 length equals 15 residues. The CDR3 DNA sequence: TGTGCCAGCAGCTTAGCAGCGGGGGGCTCCTACGAGCAGTACTTC. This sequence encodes CASSLAAGGSYEQYF.

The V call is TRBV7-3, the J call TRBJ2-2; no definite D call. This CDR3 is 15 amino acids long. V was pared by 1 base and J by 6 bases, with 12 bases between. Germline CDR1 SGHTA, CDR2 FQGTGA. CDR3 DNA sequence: TGTGCCAGCAGCTTAAATGCACGCGGAGCCGGGGAGCTGTTTTTT. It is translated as CASSLNARGAGELFF.